This T cell receptor (beta chain) was captured by sequencing in a study of blood T cell repertoires in COVID-19 (dated by TCRdb to the early 2020s). Regarding the research as a whole: The collaborator samples originated in the United States, Italy and Spain and spanned the acute and convalescent phases of COVID-19. The samples were drawn from two sources: the first 160 participants of the ongoing ImmuneRACE study, and fewer than 1,500 subjects contributed by 6 global collaborators. The prospective study material was composed of cDNA or gDNA derived from T cells, B-cell-depleted T cells, or PBMCs. A de-identified subject ID, COVID-19 status, age in years and sex were almost always included in the sample metadata. The repertoires were released in a freely available public database intended as a resource for research on the immune response to SARS-CoV-2. Subjects who had been exposed to COVID-19, were actively infected with it, or had recovered from it provided the deeply sampled blood TCRbeta repertoires that made up the dataset. Where available, HLA class I and class II types were obtained from metadata supplied by the sample provider rather than from assay-based typing. General findings and caveats noted by the study authors: The amount of clinical and demographic metadata varied by source and participant and was provided uncurated.

TCRbeta CDR3 regions were amplified from genomic DNA by means of the immunoSEQ Assay, a bias-controlled multiplex PCR. On the authors' methods: The number of nucleated cells in each sample was estimated by amplification of reference gene primers within the assay. Sequence reads were collapsed and filtered to measure the absolute abundance of every unique TCRbeta CDR3 rearrangement. For each sample, productive Simpson clonality was calculated as the square root of Simpson's diversity index over productive rearrangements. The source is immuneACCESS, and TCRdb retained only in-frame sequences with V and J called. Part of the clones is not carried over; for the studies checked, unresolved V genes explain less than half of this, and the remainder is unexplained. Clonal size and the V and J genes are those of that table, whereas D and trimming came from the DNA. The sample contains around 220,000 clones, around 82% of them found a single time. The top ten constitute more than 4.5% of the sample.

Collaborating institutions collected whole blood in K2EDTA tubes following their own protocols. For TCRbeta analysis, collaborators shipped samples as frozen whole blood, isolated PBMCs, or DNA extracted from either of those sample types. For this chain, trimming is 1 base at the V end and 1 base at the J end, and the number of junction bases without a gene match is 1. The CDR3 measures 16 amino acids from cysteine to phenylalanine. CDR3 DNA only is kept here, 48 bases in frame from base 1. In the germline V gene, CDR1 corresponds to LGHNA and CDR2 to YNFKEQ. Turning to this clone: The antigen it binds to is not known. One base away there is no much larger clone; base qualities are not given.

The chain is assembled from TRBV4-2 and TRBJ2-6; TRBD2 matches 7 bases in the middle. Sequenced input: peripheral blood. This clonotype originated in a woman at least 80 years old with active or convalescent COVID-19. CDR3 protein: CASSQGEGSGANVLTF. The DNA reads as follows: TGTGCCAGCAGCCAAGGGGAGGGTTCTGGGGCCAACGTCCTGACTTTC.